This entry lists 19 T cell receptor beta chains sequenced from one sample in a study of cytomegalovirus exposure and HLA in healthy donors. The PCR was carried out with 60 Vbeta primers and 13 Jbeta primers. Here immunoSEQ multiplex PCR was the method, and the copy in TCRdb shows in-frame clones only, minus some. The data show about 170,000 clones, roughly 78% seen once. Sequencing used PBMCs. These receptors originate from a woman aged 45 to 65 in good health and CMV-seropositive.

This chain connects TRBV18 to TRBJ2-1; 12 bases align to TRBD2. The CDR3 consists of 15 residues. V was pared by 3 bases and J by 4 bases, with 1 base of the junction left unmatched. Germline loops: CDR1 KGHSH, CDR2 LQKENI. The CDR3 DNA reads TGTGCCAGCTCACCTGGGACTAGCGGGTACAATGAGCAGTTCTTC. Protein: CASSPGTSGYNEQFF.

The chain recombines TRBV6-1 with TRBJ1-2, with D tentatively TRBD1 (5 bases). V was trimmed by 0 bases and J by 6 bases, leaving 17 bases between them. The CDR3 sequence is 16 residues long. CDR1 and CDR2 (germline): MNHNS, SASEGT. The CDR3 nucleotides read TGTGCCAGCAGTGAAGCCGGGAGAAGGGGTCAGGATGGCTACACCTTC. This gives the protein CASSEAGRRGQDGYTF.

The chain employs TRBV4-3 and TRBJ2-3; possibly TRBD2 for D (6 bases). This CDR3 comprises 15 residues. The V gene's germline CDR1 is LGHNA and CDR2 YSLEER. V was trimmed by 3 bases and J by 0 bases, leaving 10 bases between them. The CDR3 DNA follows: TGCGCCAGCAGCCAGCAGCGGGCTAGCACAGATACGCAGTATTTT. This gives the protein CASSQQRASTDTQYF.

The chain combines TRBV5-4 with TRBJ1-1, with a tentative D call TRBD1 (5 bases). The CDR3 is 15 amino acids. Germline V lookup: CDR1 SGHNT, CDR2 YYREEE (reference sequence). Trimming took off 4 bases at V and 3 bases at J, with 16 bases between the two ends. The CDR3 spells CASSILQEMDTEAFF. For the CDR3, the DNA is TGTGCCAGCAGCATACTACAGGAAATGGACACTGAAGCTTTCTTT. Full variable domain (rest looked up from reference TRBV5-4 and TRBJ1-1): ETGVTQSPTHLIKTRGQQVTLRCSSQSGHNTVSWYQQALGQGPQFIFQYYREEENGRGNFPPRFSGLQFPNYSSELNVNALELDDSALYLCASSILQEMDTEAFFGQGTRLTVV.

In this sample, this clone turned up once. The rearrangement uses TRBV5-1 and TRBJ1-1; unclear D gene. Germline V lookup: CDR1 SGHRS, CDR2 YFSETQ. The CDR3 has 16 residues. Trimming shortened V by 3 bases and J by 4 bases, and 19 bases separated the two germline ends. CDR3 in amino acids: CASSSVATPRVTEAFF. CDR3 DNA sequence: TGCGCCAGCAGCTCGGTCGCGACTCCTCGGGTCACTGAAGCTTTCTTT.

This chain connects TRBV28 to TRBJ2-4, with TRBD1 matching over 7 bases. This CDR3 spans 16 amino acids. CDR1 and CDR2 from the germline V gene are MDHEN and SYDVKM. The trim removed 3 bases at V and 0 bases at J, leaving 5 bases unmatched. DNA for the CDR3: TGTGCCAGCAGTTTCCGGGACAGCCTAGCCAAAAACATTCAGTACTTC. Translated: CASSFRDSLAKNIQYF. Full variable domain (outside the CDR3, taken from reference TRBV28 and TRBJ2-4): DVKVTQSSRYLVKRTGEKVFLECVQDMDHENMFWYRQDPGLGLRLIYFSYDVKMKEKGDIPEGYSVSREKKERFSLILESASTNQTSMYLCASSFRDSLAKNIQYFGAGTRLSVL.

The CDR3 DNA reads as TGTGCCAGCAGTGTTCAGGGGGCCCTGGGTCAGCCCCAGCATTTT. Translating gives CASSVQGALGQPQHF. The chain uses TRBV6-1 and TRBJ1-5, with 8 bases fitting TRBD1. Germline V gene data show CDR1 as MNHNS and CDR2 as SASEGT. The length of the CDR3 is 15 residues. Trimming took 4 bases from V and 6 from J; bases not matched to a gene: 8.

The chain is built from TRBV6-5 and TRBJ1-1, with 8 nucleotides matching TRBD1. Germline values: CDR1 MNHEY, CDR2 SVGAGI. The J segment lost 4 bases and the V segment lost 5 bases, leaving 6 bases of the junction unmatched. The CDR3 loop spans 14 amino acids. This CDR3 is CASSLGTGGTEAFF. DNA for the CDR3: TGTGCCAGCAGTCTCGGGACAGGCGGCACTGAAGCTTTCTTT.

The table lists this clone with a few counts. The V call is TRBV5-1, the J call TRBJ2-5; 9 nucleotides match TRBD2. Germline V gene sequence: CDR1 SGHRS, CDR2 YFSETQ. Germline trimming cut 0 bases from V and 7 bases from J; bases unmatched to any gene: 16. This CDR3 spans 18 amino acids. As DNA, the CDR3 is TGCGCCAGCAGCTTGGAGGCCTATGTGGGTAGCGGGGGTCGGACCCAGTACTTC. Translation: CASSLEAYVGSGGRTQYF. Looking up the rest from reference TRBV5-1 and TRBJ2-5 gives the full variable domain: KAGVTQTPRYLIKTRGQQVTLSCSPISGHRSVSWYQQTPGQGLQFLFEYFSETQRNKGNFPGRFSGRQFSNSRSEMNVSTLELGDSALYLCASSLEAYVGSGGRTQYFGPGTRLLVL.

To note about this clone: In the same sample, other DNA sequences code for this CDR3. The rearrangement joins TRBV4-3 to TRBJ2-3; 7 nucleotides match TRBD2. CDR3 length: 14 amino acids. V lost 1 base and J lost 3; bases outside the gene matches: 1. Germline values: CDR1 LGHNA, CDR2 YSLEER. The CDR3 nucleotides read TGCGCCAGCAGCCAAGGGGGGGGAACAGATACGCAGTATTTT. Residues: CASSQGGGTDTQYF.

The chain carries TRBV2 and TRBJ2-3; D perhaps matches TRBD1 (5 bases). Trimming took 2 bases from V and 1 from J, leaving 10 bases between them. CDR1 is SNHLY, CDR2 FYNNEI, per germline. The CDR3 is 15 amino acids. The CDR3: CASSERGKGTDTQYF. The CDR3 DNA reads TGTGCCAGCAGTGAAAGGGGCAAGGGCACAGATACGCAGTATTTT.

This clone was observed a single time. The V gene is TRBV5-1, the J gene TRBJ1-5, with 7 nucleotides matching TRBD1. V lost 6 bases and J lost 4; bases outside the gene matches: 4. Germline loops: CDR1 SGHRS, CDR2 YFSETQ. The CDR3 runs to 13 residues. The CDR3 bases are TGCGCCAGCAACATACAGGGGAATCAGCCCCAGCATTTT. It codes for CASNIQGNQPQHF.

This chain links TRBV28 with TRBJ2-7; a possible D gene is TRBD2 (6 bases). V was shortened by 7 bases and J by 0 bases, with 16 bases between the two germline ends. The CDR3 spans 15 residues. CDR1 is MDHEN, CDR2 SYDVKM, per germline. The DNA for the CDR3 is TGTGCCAGCACATATCCCCGGGGGAGCTCCTACGAGCAGTACTTC. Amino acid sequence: CASTYPRGSSYEQYF. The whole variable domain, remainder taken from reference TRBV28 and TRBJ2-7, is DVKVTQSSRYLVKRTGEKVFLECVQDMDHENMFWYRQDPGLGLRLIYFSYDVKMKEKGDIPEGYSVSREKKERFSLILESASTNQTSMYLCASTYPRGSSYEQYFGPGTRLTVT.

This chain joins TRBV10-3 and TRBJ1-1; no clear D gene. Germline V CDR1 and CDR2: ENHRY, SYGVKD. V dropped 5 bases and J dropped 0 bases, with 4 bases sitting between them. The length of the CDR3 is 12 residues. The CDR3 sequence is CAISTVNTEAFF. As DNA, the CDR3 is TGTGCCATCAGTACGGTGAACACTGAAGCTTTCTTT.

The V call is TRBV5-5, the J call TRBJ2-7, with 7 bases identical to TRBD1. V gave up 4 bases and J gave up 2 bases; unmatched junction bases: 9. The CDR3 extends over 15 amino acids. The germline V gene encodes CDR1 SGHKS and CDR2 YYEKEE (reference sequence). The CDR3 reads CASSPPTGPPYEQYF. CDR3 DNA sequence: TGTGCCAGCAGCCCACCGACAGGGCCGCCCTACGAGCAGTACTTC.

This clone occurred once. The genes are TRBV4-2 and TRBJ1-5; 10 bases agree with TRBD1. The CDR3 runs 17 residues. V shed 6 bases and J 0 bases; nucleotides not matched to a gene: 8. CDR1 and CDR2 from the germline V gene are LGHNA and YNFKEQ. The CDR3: CASSAGQGVTSNQPQHF. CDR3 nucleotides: TGTGCCAGCAGTGCAGGACAGGGGGTAACTAGCAATCAGCCCCAGCATTTT.

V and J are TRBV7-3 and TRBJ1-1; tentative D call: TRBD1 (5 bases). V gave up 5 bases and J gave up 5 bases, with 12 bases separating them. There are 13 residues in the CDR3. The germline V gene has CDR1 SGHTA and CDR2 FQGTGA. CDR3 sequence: CASSPGGLTEAFF. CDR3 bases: TGTGCCAGCAGCCCGGGGGGACTGACTGAAGCTTTCTTT. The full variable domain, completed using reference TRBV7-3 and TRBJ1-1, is GAGVSQTPSNKVTEKGKYVELRCDPISGHTALYWYRQSLGQGPEFLIYFQGTGAADDSGLPNDRFFAVRPEGSVSTLKIQRTERGDSAVYLCASSPGGLTEAFFGQGTRLTVV.

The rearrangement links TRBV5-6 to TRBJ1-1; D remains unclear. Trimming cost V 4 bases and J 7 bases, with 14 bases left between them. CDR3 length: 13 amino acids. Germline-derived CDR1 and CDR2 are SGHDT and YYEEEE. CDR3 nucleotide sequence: TGTGCCAGCAGCCCTATTTCCGAGGGTGAAGCTTTCTTT. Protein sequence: CASSPISEGEAFF.

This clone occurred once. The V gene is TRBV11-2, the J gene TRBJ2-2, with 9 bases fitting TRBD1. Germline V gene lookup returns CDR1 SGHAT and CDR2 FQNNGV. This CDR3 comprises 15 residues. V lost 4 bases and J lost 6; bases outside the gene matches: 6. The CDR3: CASSSGQGKAGELFF. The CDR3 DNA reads TGTGCCAGCAGCTCGGGACAGGGAAAGGCCGGGGAGCTGTTTTTT. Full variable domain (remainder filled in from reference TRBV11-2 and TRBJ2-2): EAGVAQSPRYKIIEKRQSVAFWCNPISGHATLYWYQQILGQGPKLLIQFQNNGVVDDSQLPKDRFSAERLKGVDSTLKIQPAKLEDSAVYLCASSSGQGKAGELFFGEGSRLTVL.